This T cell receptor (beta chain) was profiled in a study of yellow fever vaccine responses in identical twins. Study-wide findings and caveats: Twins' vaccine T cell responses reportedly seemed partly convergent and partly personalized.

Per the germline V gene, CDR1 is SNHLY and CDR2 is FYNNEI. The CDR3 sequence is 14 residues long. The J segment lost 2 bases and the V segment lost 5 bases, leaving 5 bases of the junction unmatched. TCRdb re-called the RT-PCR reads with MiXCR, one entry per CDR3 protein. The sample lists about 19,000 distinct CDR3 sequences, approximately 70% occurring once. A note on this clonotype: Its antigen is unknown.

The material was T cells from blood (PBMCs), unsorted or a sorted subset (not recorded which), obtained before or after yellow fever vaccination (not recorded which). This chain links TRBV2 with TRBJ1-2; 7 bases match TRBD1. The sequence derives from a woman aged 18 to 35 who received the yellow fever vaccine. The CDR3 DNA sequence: TGTGCCAGCAGTCCCCGGGACAGCAACTATGGCTACACCTTC. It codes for CASSPRDSNYGYTF.